This is a list of T cell receptor beta chains from one sample in a study of technical replicates of blood from a few donors. Measured with immunoSEQ multiplex PCR; TCRdb has only the in-frame clones, and not every one. The table records approximately 85,000 clones, around 90% of them present only once. Sequencing was performed on T cells isolated from PBMCs. The receptors stem from a human donor in good health. CDR3s include the opening cysteine and the closing phenylalanine or tryptophan. D genes are given only for firm matches. Size is omitted from some rows. Given values are once, few, many or a class for expanded clones.

D: NA; V: TRBV5-1; size: NA; J: TRBJ2-5; CDR3: CASTIFGTQYF; DNA: TGCGCCAGCACCATTTTCGGGACCCAGTACTTC
D: NA; V: TRBV27; size: NA; J: TRBJ2-3; CDR3: CASSPLLGLFTDTQYF; DNA: TGTGCCAGCAGTCCCTTGCTGGGGCTATTCACAGATACGCAGTATTTT
D: TRBD1; V: TRBV6-1; size: NA; J: TRBJ1-1; CDR3: CASSEGQENTEAFF; DNA: TGTGCCAGCAGTGAGGGACAGGAGAACACTGAAGCTTTCTTT
D: NA; V: TRBV10-3; size: NA; J: TRBJ2-3; CDR3: CAISGGPGITVVDTQYF; DNA: TGTGCCATCAGTGGGGGTCCCGGGATTACAGTTGTTGATACGCAGTATTTT
D: TRBD1; V: TRBV5-8; size: once; J: TRBJ1-1; CDR3: CASSSIPGQGTEAFF; DNA: TGTGCCAGCAGCTCGATCCCGGGACAGGGCACTGAAGCTTTCTTT
D: NA; V: TRBV27; size: NA; J: TRBJ1-5; CDR3: CASSDGRDQPQHF; DNA: TGTGCCAGCAGTGATGGGCGGGATCAGCCCCAGCATTTT
D: NA; V: TRBV7-9; size: NA; J: TRBJ2-5; CDR3: CASSSLSPHQETQYF; DNA: TGTGCCAGCAGCTCCCTAAGTCCTCACCAAGAGACCCAGTACTTC
D: TRBD2; V: TRBV9; size: NA; J: TRBJ2-3; CDR3: CASSLRGVEDTQYF; DNA: TGTGCCAGCAGTCTGCGGGGGGTTGAAGATACGCAGTATTTT
D: NA; V: TRBV7-2; size: NA; J: TRBJ2-3; CDR3: CASSLVEGADTQYF; DNA: TGTGCCAGCAGCTTAGTGGAGGGAGCAGATACGCAGTATTTT
D: NA; V: TRBV13; size: NA; J: TRBJ1-2; CDR3: CASSLRNLGWAGYTF; DNA: TGTGCCAGCAGCTTGAGAAATCTGGGCTGGGCTGGCTACACCTTC
D: NA; V: TRBV10-3; size: NA; J: TRBJ2-1; CDR3: CAIRVQGPGVDEQFF; DNA: TGTGCCATCAGGGTGCAGGGCCCTGGCGTAGATGAGCAGTTCTTC
D: NA; V: TRBV5-1; size: NA; J: TRBJ2-7; CDR3: CASSLEDSYEQYF; DNA: TGCGCCAGCAGCTTGGAGGACAGCTACGAGCAGTACTTC
D: NA; V: TRBV29-1; size: NA; J: TRBJ2-3; CDR3: CSVERGDRTDTQYF; DNA: TGCAGCGTTGAGCGCGGGGACCGCACAGATACGCAGTATTTT
D: NA; V: TRBV19; size: NA; J: TRBJ2-7; CDR3: CASSKRSAYEQYF; DNA: TGTGCCAGTAGTAAGCGCAGCGCCTACGAGCAGTACTTC
D: NA; V: TRBV14; size: NA; J: TRBJ2-5; CDR3: CASSPGNQETQYF; DNA: TGTGCCAGCAGCCCAGGGAACCAAGAGACCCAGTACTTC
D: NA; V: TRBV5-1; size: NA; J: TRBJ2-2; CDR3: CASSLGGAGELFF; DNA: TGCGCCAGCAGCTTGGGCGGGGCCGGGGAGCTGTTTTTT
D: TRBD2; V: TRBV2; size: NA; J: TRBJ2-5; CDR3: CASIGLAQETQYF; DNA: TGTGCCAGCATTGGACTAGCCCAAGAGACCCAGTACTTC
D: NA; V: TRBV11-2; size: NA; J: TRBJ2-1; CDR3: CASSSENNEQFF; DNA: TGTGCCAGCAGCTCCGAGAACAATGAGCAGTTCTTC
D: NA; V: TRBV15; size: NA; J: TRBJ2-7; CDR3: CATSRDYGQNYEQYF; DNA: TGTGCCACCAGCAGAGATTACGGACAGAACTACGAGCAGTACTTC
D: TRBD1; V: TRBV4-1; size: NA; J: TRBJ2-6; CDR3: CASRSPGQGLSGANVLTF; DNA: TGCGCCAGCCGTTCCCCGGGACAGGGCCTCTCTGGGGCCAACGTCCTGACTTTC
D: TRBD1; V: TRBV9; size: NA; J: TRBJ2-7; CDR3: CASSVDGQGTHEQYF; DNA: TGTGCCAGCAGCGTAGATGGACAGGGGACCCACGAGCAGTACTTC
D: TRBD2; V: TRBV6-1; size: NA; J: TRBJ2-3; CDR3: CASSELAGLGTDTQYF; DNA: TGTGCCAGCAGTGAACTAGCGGGATTAGGCACAGATACGCAGTATTTT
D: TRBD1; V: TRBV9; size: NA; J: TRBJ2-7; CDR3: CASSTGGWDYEQYF; DNA: TGTGCCAGCAGCACAGGGGGCTGGGACTACGAGCAGTACTTC
D: TRBD1; V: TRBV28; size: NA; J: TRBJ2-7; CDR3: CASSPWDRTIWEQYF; DNA: TGTGCCAGCAGTCCGTGGGACAGGACCATATGGGAGCAGTACTTC
D: TRBD1; V: TRBV27; size: once; J: TRBJ2-7; CDR3: CASSLTRDRPYEQYF; DNA: TGTGCCAGCAGTCTTACAAGGGACAGACCCTACGAGCAGTACTTC
D: NA; V: TRBV11-2; size: once; J: TRBJ2-7; CDR3: CASSFDPTAKYEQYF; DNA: TGTGCCAGCAGCTTCGACCCGACAGCCAAATACGAGCAGTACTTC
D: NA; V: TRBV19; size: NA; J: TRBJ1-1; CDR3: CASSITPNTEAFF; DNA: TGTGCCAGTAGTATAACACCGAACACTGAAGCTTTCTTT
D: NA; V: TRBV7-8; size: NA; J: TRBJ2-5; CDR3: CASSLVAGAKETQYF; DNA: TGTGCCAGCAGCTTAGTTGCGGGGGCCAAAGAGACCCAGTACTTC
D: TRBD1; V: TRBV28; size: NA; J: TRBJ1-2; CDR3: CASRPGTGYVNYGYTF; DNA: TGTGCCAGCAGACCCGGGACAGGGTATGTTAACTATGGCTACACCTTC
D: NA; V: TRBV5-1; size: NA; J: TRBJ2-2; CDR3: CASSLGQRSGELFF; DNA: TGCGCCAGCAGCTTGGGGCAGAGGAGCGGGGAGCTGTTTTTT
D: NA; V: TRBV4-1; size: NA; J: TRBJ1-2; CDR3: CASSHPSRGRWGYTF; DNA: TGCGCCAGCAGCCATCCCTCGCGGGGACGGTGGGGCTACACCTTC
D: NA; V: TRBV4-2; size: NA; J: TRBJ1-1; CDR3: CASSQESALRNTEAFF; DNA: TGTGCCAGCAGCCAAGAATCCGCTCTGAGGAACACTGAAGCTTTCTTT
D: TRBD1; V: TRBV6-1; size: NA; J: TRBJ1-2; CDR3: CASSEARDRGLYGYTF; DNA: TGTGCCAGCAGTGAAGCGAGGGACAGGGGTTTGTATGGCTACACCTTC
D: NA; V: TRBV29-1; size: NA; J: TRBJ2-3; CDR3: CSVVRAGSTDTQYF; DNA: TGCAGCGTTGTCCGCGCGGGGAGCACAGATACGCAGTATTTT
D: NA; V: TRBV6-1; size: NA; J: TRBJ2-7; CDR3: CASSQISRGPYEQYF; DNA: TGTGCCAGCAGTCAAATTTCCAGGGGTCCCTACGAGCAGTACTTC
D: TRBD1; V: TRBV18; size: NA; J: TRBJ1-2; CDR3: CASSPGTGGDLFYGYTF; DNA: TGTGCCAGCTCACCGGGGACAGGGGGTGATCTGTTCTATGGCTACACCTTC
D: NA; V: TRBV7-3; size: NA; J: TRBJ1-2; CDR3: CASSLRTVDPYGYTF; DNA: TGTGCCAGCAGCTTACGAACAGTCGATCCCTATGGCTACACCTTC
D: NA; V: TRBV19; size: NA; J: TRBJ1-1; CDR3: CASSPAQDRENTEAFF; DNA: TGTGCCAGTAGTCCCGCCCAGGACAGAGAGAACACTGAAGCTTTCTTT
D: NA; V: TRBV28; size: once; J: TRBJ2-7; CDR3: CASSSRTRSYEQYF; DNA: TGTGCCAGCAGTTCCCGGACAAGGTCCTACGAGCAGTACTTC
D: TRBD2; V: TRBV28; size: once; J: TRBJ2-3; CDR3: CATGTSGSGGTDTQYF; DNA: TGTGCCACCGGGACTAGCGGGAGCGGGGGCACAGATACGCAGTATTTT
D: TRBD1; V: TRBV5-4; size: NA; J: TRBJ1-6; CDR3: CASSLAQGQGNSPLHF; DNA: TGTGCCAGCAGCTTGGCTCAGGGACAGGGTAATTCACCCCTCCACTTT
D: TRBD1; V: TRBV19; size: NA; J: TRBJ1-5; CDR3: CASSLGQGSRNQPQHF; DNA: TGTGCCAGTAGTTTGGGACAGGGAAGCCGCAATCAGCCCCAGCATTTT
D: NA; V: TRBV27; size: once; J: TRBJ1-4; CDR3: CASSLYPVGSTNEKLFF; DNA: TGTGCCAGCAGTTTATATCCAGTGGGCTCAACTAATGAAAAACTGTTTTTT
D: NA; V: TRBV7-8; size: once; J: TRBJ2-1; CDR3: CASSLAHFGAPEQFF; DNA: TGTGCCAGCAGCTTAGCTCACTTTGGGGCACCCGAGCAGTTCTTC
D: TRBD1; V: TRBV5-1; size: NA; J: TRBJ1-2; CDR3: CASSAGQSYGYTF; DNA: TGCGCCAGCAGCGCGGGACAGAGTTATGGCTACACCTTC
D: NA; V: TRBV28; size: NA; J: TRBJ2-1; CDR3: CASSRRQGRNEQFF; DNA: TGTGCCAGCAGTAGACGCCAGGGTAGGAATGAGCAGTTCTTC
D: TRBD2; V: TRBV19; size: NA; J: TRBJ2-1; CDR3: CASSISWRGAGNEQFF; DNA: TGTGCCAGTAGTATCTCTTGGCGGGGGGCTGGGAATGAGCAGTTCTTC
D: TRBD2; V: TRBV4-1; size: NA; J: TRBJ2-5; CDR3: CASSQEPPPLAGAETQYF; DNA: TGCGCCAGCAGCCAAGAACCCCCGCCACTAGCGGGAGCCGAGACCCAGTACTTC
D: NA; V: TRBV7-2; size: NA; J: TRBJ2-4; CDR3: CASSLVWGVGKNIQYF; DNA: TGTGCCAGCAGCTTAGTGTGGGGGGTGGGCAAAAACATTCAGTACTTC
D: TRBD1; V: TRBV7-2; size: NA; J: TRBJ1-5; CDR3: CASSLSNRGLAQPQHF; DNA: TGTGCCAGCAGCTTATCCAACAGGGGGTTGGCTCAGCCCCAGCATTTT
D: TRBD1; V: TRBV28; size: NA; J: TRBJ2-2; CDR3: CASSWGSLTGVTGELFF; DNA: TGTGCCAGCAGTTGGGGGTCGCTGACAGGGGTAACCGGGGAGCTGTTTTTT
D: NA; V: TRBV6-5; size: once; J: TRBJ2-1; CDR3: CASSFREQYNEQFF; DNA: TGTGCCAGCAGTTTCCGGGAGCAATACAATGAGCAGTTCTTC
D: NA; V: TRBV6-5; size: NA; J: TRBJ2-1; CDR3: CASSYGRASYNEQFF; DNA: TGTGCCAGCAGTTACGGCAGGGCGTCCTACAATGAGCAGTTCTTC
D: NA; V: TRBV4-1; size: NA; J: TRBJ1-4; CDR3: CASSQGAPSLGKLFF; DNA: TGCGCCAGCAGCCAAGGGGCCCCCTCTTTGGGTAAACTGTTTTTT
D: NA; V: TRBV7-3; size: NA; J: TRBJ1-2; CDR3: CASSPAVMRIGQYYGYTF; DNA: TGTGCCAGCAGCCCCGCCGTGATGAGAATAGGACAGTACTATGGCTACACCTTC
D: NA; V: TRBV2; size: few; J: TRBJ2-7; CDR3: CASSGGSGRYYEQYF; DNA: TGTGCCAGCAGTGGTGGTAGCGGCAGATACTACGAGCAGTACTTC
D: NA; V: TRBV10-3; size: NA; J: TRBJ1-3; CDR3: CAISPGLITGSGNTIYF; DNA: TGTGCCATCAGTCCCGGTTTAATAACAGGGTCTGGAAACACCATATATTTT
D: TRBD2; V: TRBV15; size: once; J: TRBJ2-7; CDR3: CATSREPGLGSYEQYF; DNA: TGTGCCACCAGCAGAGAACCGGGACTAGGATCCTACGAGCAGTACTTC
D: NA; V: TRBV10-3; size: NA; J: TRBJ2-3; CDR3: CAISGWQGIADTQYF; DNA: TGTGCCATCAGTGGGTGGCAGGGGATCGCAGATACGCAGTATTTT
D: NA; V: TRBV21-1; size: once; J: TRBJ1-2; CDR3: CASSKFRTVENYGYTF; DNA: TGTGCCAGCAGCAAGTTTCGGACAGTTGAGAACTATGGCTACACCTTC